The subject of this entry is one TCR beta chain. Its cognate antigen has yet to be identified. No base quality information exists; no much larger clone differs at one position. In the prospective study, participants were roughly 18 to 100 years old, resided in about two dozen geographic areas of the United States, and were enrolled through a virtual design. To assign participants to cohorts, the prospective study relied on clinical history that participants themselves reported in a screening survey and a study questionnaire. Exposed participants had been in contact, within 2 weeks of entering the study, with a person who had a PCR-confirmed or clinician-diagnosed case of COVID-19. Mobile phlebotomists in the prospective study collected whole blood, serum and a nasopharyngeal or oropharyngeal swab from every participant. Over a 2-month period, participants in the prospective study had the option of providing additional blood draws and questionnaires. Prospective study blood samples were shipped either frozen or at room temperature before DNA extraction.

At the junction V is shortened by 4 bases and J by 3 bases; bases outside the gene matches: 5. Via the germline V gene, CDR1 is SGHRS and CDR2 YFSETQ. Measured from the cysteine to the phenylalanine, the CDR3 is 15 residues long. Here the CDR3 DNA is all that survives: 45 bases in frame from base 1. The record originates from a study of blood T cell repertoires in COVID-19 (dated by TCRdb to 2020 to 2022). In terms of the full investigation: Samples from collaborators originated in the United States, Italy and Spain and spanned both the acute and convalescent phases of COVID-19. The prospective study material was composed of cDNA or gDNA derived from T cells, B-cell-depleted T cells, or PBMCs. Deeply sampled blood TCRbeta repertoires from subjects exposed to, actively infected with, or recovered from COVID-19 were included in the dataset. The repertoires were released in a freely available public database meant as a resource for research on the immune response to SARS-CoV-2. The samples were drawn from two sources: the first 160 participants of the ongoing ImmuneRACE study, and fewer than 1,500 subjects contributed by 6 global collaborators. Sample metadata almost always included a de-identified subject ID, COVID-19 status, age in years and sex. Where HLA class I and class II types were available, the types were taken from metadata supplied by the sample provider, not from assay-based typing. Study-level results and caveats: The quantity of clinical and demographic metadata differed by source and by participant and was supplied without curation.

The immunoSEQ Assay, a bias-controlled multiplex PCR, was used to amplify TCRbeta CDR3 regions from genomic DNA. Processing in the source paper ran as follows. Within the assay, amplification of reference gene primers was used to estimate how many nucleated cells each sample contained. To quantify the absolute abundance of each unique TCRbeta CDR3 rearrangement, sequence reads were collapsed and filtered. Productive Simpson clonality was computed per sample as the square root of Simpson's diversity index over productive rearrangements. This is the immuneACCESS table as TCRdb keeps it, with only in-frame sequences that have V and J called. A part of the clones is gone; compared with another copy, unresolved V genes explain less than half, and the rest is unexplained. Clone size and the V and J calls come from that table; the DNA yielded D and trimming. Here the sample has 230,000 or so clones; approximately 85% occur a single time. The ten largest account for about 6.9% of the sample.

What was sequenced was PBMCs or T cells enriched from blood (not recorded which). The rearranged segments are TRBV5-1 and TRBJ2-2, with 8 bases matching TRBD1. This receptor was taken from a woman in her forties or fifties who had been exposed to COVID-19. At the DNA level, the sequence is TGCGCCAGCAGCGAAGCAGGGGGCGACACCGGGGAGCTGTTTTTT. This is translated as CASSEAGGDTGELFF.